This entry lists 17 T cell receptor beta chains sequenced from one sample in a study of cytomegalovirus exposure and HLA in healthy donors. The PCR made use of 60 Vbeta and 13 Jbeta primers. Generated by immunoSEQ multiplex PCR, the TCRdb table keeps only in-frame clones and is missing some. Of 200,000 to 250,000 clones listed, 78% were seen once; the top ten hold 0.47%. The sample was PBMCs. Receptors originate from a boy aged 5-17 years in good health and CMV-seronegative.

V and J are TRBV30 and TRBJ1-2; D perhaps matches TRBD1 (6 bases). Trimming removed 0 bases from V and 3 bases from J, with 14 bases in between. CDR3 length equals 15 residues. In germline, CDR1 is GTSNPN, CDR2 SVGIG (reference sequence). As DNA, the CDR3 is TGTGCCTGGAGTGTGGGGGCAGGACAGTACTATGGCTACACCTTC. It specifies CAWSVGAGQYYGYTF.

The rearrangement uses TRBV15 and TRBJ2-3; D gene ambiguous. Between the trimmed V and J ends, which lost 1 base and 0 bases, there was a span of 11 bases. Germline values: CDR1 LNHNV, CDR2 YYDKDF (reference sequence). This CDR3 spans 16 amino acids. The CDR3 bases are TGTGCCACCAGCAGAGGCGGCGTCCACAGCACAGATACGCAGTATTTT. Translating gives CATSRGGVHSTDTQYF. Combining the CDR3 with reference TRBV15 and TRBJ2-3 gives the whole variable domain DAMVIQNPRYQVTQFGKPVTLSCSQTLNHNVMYWYQQKSSQAPKLLFHYYDKDFNNEADTPDNFQSRRPNTSFCFLDIRSPGLGDTAMYLCATSRGGVHSTDTQYFGPGTRLTVL.

The gene calls are TRBV6-6 and TRBJ1-5, with TRBD1 as a possible D gene (5 bases). The CDR3 covers 14 residues. The germline V gene has CDR1 MNHNY and CDR2 SVGAGI (reference sequence). V was cut by 2 bases and J by 7 bases, with 12 bases left in between. The chain's CDR3 is CASSYRGAHQPQHF. DNA of the CDR3: TGTGCCAGCAGTTACAGGGGCGCTCACCAGCCCCAGCATTTT.

CDR3 residues: CASSLTGEISYEQYF. The DNA for the CDR3 is TGTGCCAGCAGCTTGACGGGGGAAATCTCCTACGAGCAGTACTTC. The chain combines TRBV5-6 with TRBJ2-5, with D perhaps TRBD2 (6 bases). TRBJ2-7 matches the DNA end more closely, so the J call is doubtful. Per germline, CDR1 SGHDT and CDR2 YYEEEE. The CDR3 has 15 residues.

This chain uses TRBV5-1 with TRBJ2-1, with 8 positions matching TRBD2. Germline V gene lookup returns CDR1 SGHRS and CDR2 YFSETQ. V was pared by 6 bases and J by 3 bases, with 8 bases of the junction left unmatched. The CDR3 length is 15 residues. CDR3 sequence (DNA): TGCGCCAGCACCATCAGCGGGGGTGGCTACAATGAGCAGTTCTTC. As protein: CASTISGGGYNEQFF.

The V call is TRBV6-5, the J call TRBJ2-5; D may be TRBD1 (6 bases). The J call is uncertain, as TRBJ2-7 better fits the DNA end. The germline CDR1 and CDR2 sequences are MNHEY and SVGAGI. This CDR3 contains 14 residues. The CDR3 sequence is CASSYGRGVYEQYF. The CDR3 region has the DNA TGTGCCAGCAGTTACGGCAGGGGTGTATACGAGCAGTACTTC.

This rearrangement joins TRBV7-9 to TRBJ1-1; D is possibly TRBD1 (6 bases). Germline CDR1 and CDR2: SEHNR and FQNEAQ (reference sequence). This CDR3 comprises 13 residues. V shed 6 bases and J shed 1 base, with 9 bases lying between them. CDR3: CASRTDRNTEAFF. DNA for the CDR3: TGTGCCAGCAGAACGGACAGGAACACTGAAGCTTTCTTT. The complete variable domain, with remaining parts taken from reference TRBV7-9 and TRBJ1-1, reads DTGVSQNPRHKITKRGQNVTFRCDPISEHNRLYWYRQTLGQGPEFLTYFQNEAQLEKSRLLSDRFSAERPKGSFSTLEIQRTEQGDSAMYLCASRTDRNTEAFFGQGTRLTVV.

A few counts support this clone. This rearrangement joins TRBV5-8 to TRBJ1-4; unclear D gene. CDR3 length: 11 amino acids. CDR1 is SGHTS, CDR2 YDEGEE, per germline. Deletions cut 4 bases from V and 6 bases from J, with 4 bases between. The CDR3: CASSLDEKLFF. CDR3 bases: TGTGCCAGCAGCCTAGATGAAAAACTGTTTTTT. Filled out from reference TRBV5-8 and TRBJ1-4, the complete variable domain reads EAGVTQSPTHLIKTRGQQATLRCSPISGHTSVYWYQQALGLGLQFLLWYDEGEERNRGNFPPRFSGRQFPNYSSELNVNALELEDSALYLCASSLDEKLFFGSGTQLSVL.

This clone was found once. The chain links TRBV27 to TRBJ1-6, with D hard to call. V was trimmed by 0 bases and J by 9 bases, leaving 15 bases between them. CDR1 and CDR2 (germline): MNHEY, SMNVEV (reference sequence). The CDR3 has 16 residues. The CDR3 reads CASSLSGDVGGSPLHF. CDR3 nucleotides: TGTGCCAGCAGTTTATCGGGAGATGTAGGTGGTTCACCCCTCCACTTT.

The chain links TRBV6-1 to TRBJ2-1, with TRBD1 matching over 9 bases. The CDR3 length is 14 residues. Germline assignment: CDR1 MNHNS and CDR2 SASEGT. Trimming at V came to 7 bases and at J to 8 bases, leaving 9 bases not matched to a gene. The CDR3 loop is CASKLRTGDHEQFF. CDR3 bases: TGTGCCAGCAAGTTAAGGACAGGGGACCATGAGCAGTTCTTC.

J is TRBJ2-7 and V is TRBV5-1, with 9 bases lining up with TRBD2. The trim removed 0 bases at V and 2 bases at J, leaving 3 bases unmatched. There are 15 residues in the CDR3. Germline V gives CDR1 SGHRS, CDR2 YFSETQ. CDR3 sequence reads: CASSLGAGGAYEQYF. The CDR3 nucleotides are TGCGCCAGCAGCTTGGGGGCGGGAGGGGCCTACGAGCAGTACTTC. The whole variable domain, remainder taken from reference TRBV5-1 and TRBJ2-7, is KAGVTQTPRYLIKTRGQQVTLSCSPISGHRSVSWYQQTPGQGLQFLFEYFSETQRNKGNFPGRFSGRQFSNSRSEMNVSTLELGDSALYLCASSLGAGGAYEQYFGPGTRLTVT.

The V call is TRBV30, the J call TRBJ1-2, with 10 bases fitting TRBD1. J gave up 5 bases and V 3 bases, and 6 bases lay outside the gene matches. This CDR3 has 14 residues. The germline V gene encodes CDR1 GTSNPN and CDR2 SVGIG (reference sequence). The CDR3 sequence: CAWRMPGQGYGYTF. CDR3 DNA sequence: TGTGCCTGGAGGATGCCGGGACAGGGGTATGGCTACACCTTC. The entire variable domain, with the rest obtained from reference TRBV30 and TRBJ1-2, is as follows: SQTIHQWPATLVQPVGSPLSLECTVEGTSNPNLYWYRQAAGRGLQLLFYSVGIGQISSEVPQNLSASRPQDRQFILSSKKLLLSDSGFYLCAWRMPGQGYGYTFGSGTRLTVV.

The CDR3 spells CASSLTEAKNIQYF. The CDR3 nucleotides are TGTGCCAGCAGCCTGACAGAAGCCAAAAACATTCAGTACTTC. The chain links TRBV2 to TRBJ2-4, with TRBD1 as a possible D gene (5 bases). The CDR3 loop spans 14 amino acids. Germline CDR1 reads SNHLY; CDR2 reads FYNNEI. V lost 6 bases and J 0 bases, leaving 9 bases between the germline ends. The full variable domain, completed using reference TRBV2 and TRBJ2-4, is EPEVTQTPSHQVTQMGQEVILRCVPISNHLYFYWYRQILGQKVEFLVSFYNNEISEKSEIFDDQFSVERPDGSNFTLKIRSTKLEDSAMYFCASSLTEAKNIQYFGAGTRLSVL.

This clone was detected only a few times. The genes are TRBV7-8 and TRBJ1-5; 7 bases align to TRBD1. Per the germline V gene, CDR1 is SGHVS and CDR2 is FQNEAQ. This CDR3 contains 15 residues. V shed 2 bases and J 2 bases; nucleotides not matched to a gene: 3. CDR3 in DNA: TGTGCCAGCAGCTTAACCGGACAGGGCAATCAGCCCCAGCATTTT. Its protein product is CASSLTGQGNQPQHF.

The chain couples TRBV7-3 to TRBJ1-5; no reliable D call. CDR3 length: 13 amino acids. Germline V CDR1 and CDR2: SGHTA, FQGTGA. The V gene lost 2 bases and the J gene lost 7 bases, with 9 bases spanning the gap. Here the CDR3 reads CASSLGSFQPQHF. In DNA form, the CDR3 reads TGTGCCAGCAGCTTAGGCTCGTTCCAGCCCCAGCATTTT.

The V call is TRBV7-9, the J call TRBJ2-7; D gene uncertain. The V gene's germline CDR1 is SEHNR and CDR2 FQNEAQ (reference sequence). The CDR3 spans 14 residues. V was clipped by 1 base and J by 9 bases, with 16 bases between them. In DNA, the CDR3 is TGTGCCAGCAGCTTAGAGGCGGAGAAGCTGACGCAGTACTTC. It encodes CASSLEAEKLTQYF.

This clone showed up just a few times. The genes are TRBV4-2 and TRBJ1-6; no definite D call. This CDR3 comprises 16 residues. V was clipped by 0 bases and J by 13 bases, with 19 bases between them. The germline gives CDR1 LGHNA, CDR2 YNFKEQ. The CDR3 coding sequence is TGTGCCAGCAGCCAAGATGTCGGGCGGCGGGGTTCCCCCCTCCACTTT. It codes for CASSQDVGRRGSPLHF.